This T cell receptor (beta chain) derives from a study of blood T cell repertoires in COVID-19. Across the whole study: Sample material is recorded as cDNA or gDNA derived from T cells, B-cell-depleted T cells, or PBMCs.

Under the authors' procedure: The authors estimated nucleated cell counts from reference gene primer amplification. Generated by immunoSEQ multiplex PCR, the TCRdb table keeps only in-frame clones and is missing some. The V and J calls and clone size were taken over from that table, and D and trimming were inferred from the DNA. The data contain roughly 73,000 clones, roughly 76% of them singletons. The trim removed 1 base at V and 7 bases at J, leaving 4 bases unmatched. Per germline, CDR1 LGHDT and CDR2 YNNKEL (reference sequence). This CDR3 has 15 amino acids. The sequenced material came from peripheral blood. J is TRBJ2-7 and V is TRBV3-1 (or the pseudogene TRBV3-2); TRBD2 matches 13 bases. This clonotype was obtained from a woman in her 70s with acute or convalescent COVID-19. CDR3 residues: CASSQGTSGSREQYF. In nucleotides, the CDR3 is TGTGCCAGCAGCCAAGGGACTAGCGGGAGCCGAGAGCAGTACTTC.